The 26 T cell receptor beta chains presented below share a single source sample, sequenced in a study of regulatory T cells in long-lasting Graves disease. CDR3-region Arm-PCR and iRepertoire HTBI primers produced the TCR beta libraries. TCRdb passed the multiplex PCR reads through MiXCR, listing each CDR3 protein once. The sample includes 440,000 or so distinct CDR3 sequences, around 17% of them seen just once. Time point in this sample: newly diagnosed GD, antithyroid drugs for less than 3 months. From RNA extracted from PBMCs, the TCR library was made. A further study also used this sample, focusing on T cells in Graves' hyperthyroidism and ophthalmopathy.

The sequences come from peripheral blood mononuclear cells (PBMCs), collected at new diagnosis, from a patient treated with antithyroid drugs. These receptors originate from a woman aged 25 to 39 with Graves disease.

This clonotype occurred many times. The chain has TRBV2 and TRBJ1-1, with a possible D match to TRBD1 (5 bases). The CDR3 covers 15 residues. Germline CDR1 is SNHLY and CDR2 is FYNNEI. The ends were cut back, 3 bases at V and 3 bases at J, with 14 bases in the middle. The CDR3 DNA is TGTGCCAGCAGTGACCCCGGGGGAGCGGACACTGAAGCTTTCTTT. Amino acids: CASSDPGGADTEAFF.

At least ten counts were recorded for this clonotype. J is TRBJ2-3 and V is TRBV20-1; a weak D match, TRBD2 (6 bases). Between the trimmed V and J ends, which lost 2 bases and 2 bases, there was a span of 14 bases. The germline CDR1 and CDR2 sequences are DFQATT and SNEGSKA (reference sequence). The CDR3 has 15 amino acids. The CDR3, as DNA: TGCAGTGCTAGAACTAGCCCCTACCTCACAGATACGCAGTATTTT. Translating gives CSARTSPYLTDTQYF.

This clonotype was seen repeatedly, ten times or more. The chain uses TRBV7-3 and TRBJ1-1; tentative D call: TRBD1 (5 bases). V gave up 5 bases and J gave up 3 bases, with 16 bases separating them. From germline, CDR1 is SGHTA and CDR2 FQGTGA. The CDR3 covers 15 residues. In nucleotides, the CDR3 is TGTGCCAGCAGCGGAGCCGGGACGGGGGACACTGAAGCTTTCTTT. It is translated as CASSGAGTGDTEAFF.

This sequence joins TRBV4-1 and TRBJ2-1, with D possibly TRBD1 on 6 matching bases. The CDR3 runs to 17 residues. The V end lost 3 bases, the J end lost 7 bases, and 22 bases lay between the germline ends. CDR1 is MGHRA and CDR2 is YSYEKL in the germline V gene. The CDR3 DNA reads as TGCGCCAGCAGCCACATAACAGGGATAGGGGGTAGTAATGAGCAGTTCTTC. Protein: CASSHITGIGGSNEQFF.

Worth noting for this clonotype: A much larger clone lies one base from this, so it may be a read error. This sequence joins TRBV11-2 and TRBJ2-1; maybe TRBD2 (6 bases). The assigned J gene may be wrong: the sequence end matches TRBJ2-5 better. CDR1 is SGHAT and CDR2 is FQNNGV in the germline V gene. CDR3 size: 15 residues. The CDR3 is CASSLGGTAQEAQYF. The CDR3 coding sequence is TGTGCCAGCAGCTTGGGCGGGACGGCTCAAGAGGCCCAGTACTTC.

In this sample, this clonotype turned up many times. This sequence joins TRBV7-2 and TRBJ2-1, with D hard to call. V gave up 5 bases and J gave up 2 bases, with 7 bases separating them. CDR1 is SGHTA and CDR2 is FQGNSA in the germline V gene. CDR3 size: 13 residues. Here the CDR3 DNA reads TGTGCCAGCAGCCTCCCTGCCTACAATGAGCAGTTCTTC. This encodes CASSLPAYNEQFF.

There are many counts of this clonotype. The rearrangement links TRBV5-1 to TRBJ2-7, with a possible D match to TRBD1 (6 bases). V lost 4 bases to trimming and J lost 5 bases, with 16 bases between them. This CDR3 has 14 residues. Germline CDR1 is SGHRS and CDR2 is YFSETQ. The CDR3 DNA follows: TGCGCCAGCAGCGCCGGACAGCCCATGGACGAGCAGTACTTC. It yields the protein CASSAGQPMDEQYF.

This clonotype came up many times. The CDR3 sequence is CASSSRGAESSYNEQFF. CDR3 nucleotide sequence: TGTGCCAGCAGCTCCCGGGGGGCGGAAAGCTCCTACAATGAGCAGTTCTTC. This sequence joins TRBV7-3 and TRBJ2-1; the D gene is possibly TRBD2 (7 bases). The CDR3 runs to 17 residues. Trimming left V 4 bases short and J 0 bases short, with 16 bases between. The V gene's germline CDR1 is SGHTA and CDR2 FQGTGA. Complete variable domain (other parts from reference TRBV7-3 and TRBJ2-1): GAGVSQTPSNKVTEKGKYVELRCDPISGHTALYWYRQSLGQGPEFLIYFQGTGAADDSGLPNDRFFAVRPEGSVSTLKIQRTERGDSAVYLCASSSRGAESSYNEQFFGPGTRLTVL.

The chain links TRBV5-1 to TRBJ2-1; 7 bases match TRBD1. Looked up from germline, CDR1 is SGHRS and CDR2 is YFSETQ. V lost 0 bases, J lost 6 bases, and 6 bases stayed unmatched. The CDR3 has 15 amino acids. CDR3 protein: CASSLGQGRGNEQFF. CDR3 nucleotide sequence: TGCGCCAGCAGCTTGGGACAGGGACGGGGCAATGAGCAGTTCTTC.

As regards this clonotype: A read error may account for a junction end that differs from germline. The rearrangement joins TRBV5-1 to TRBJ2-5, with 8 bases matching TRBD2. Per the germline V gene, CDR1 is SGHRS and CDR2 is YFSETQ. The CDR3 contains 14 residues. The DNA for the CDR3 is TGCGCCAGCACCCGAACTAGCGGCCAAGAGACCCAGTGCTTC. It specifies CASTRTSGQETQCF.

This clonotype was recorded many times. For the CDR3, the DNA is TGCGCCAGCAGCTCGCCGACAGGAGAAGCTGAAGCTTTCTTT. Protein: CASSSPTGEAEAFF. The rearrangement joins TRBV5-1 to TRBJ1-1, with D perhaps matching TRBD1 (6 bases). V shed 3 bases and J shed 6 bases, with 15 bases lying between them. CDR1 is SGHRS, CDR2 YFSETQ, per germline. CDR3 length equals 14 residues.

This clonotype was seen repeatedly, ten times or more. The chain carries TRBV28 and TRBJ2-2; D is perhaps TRBD1 (5 bases). The CDR3 has 13 residues. The V gene lost 6 bases and the J gene lost 6 bases, with 11 bases spanning the gap. CDR1 MDHEN and CDR2 SYDVKM come from the germline V gene. CDR3 loop: CASSPDRAGELFF. The CDR3 region has the DNA TGTGCCAGCAGCCCCGACAGAGCCGGGGAGCTGTTTTTT.

This clonotype was observed at least ten times. The gene calls are TRBV7-6 and TRBJ2-3; D uncertain. V was trimmed by 1 base and J by 1 base, leaving 9 bases between them. CDR1 and CDR2 from the germline V gene are SGHVS and FNYEAQ. This CDR3 has 15 amino acids. The CDR3 reads CASSLDPDGTDTQYF. DNA for the CDR3: TGTGCCAGCAGCTTAGACCCGGACGGCACAGATACGCAGTATTTT.

This clonotype was observed many times. The rearrangement links TRBV28 to TRBJ2-7; unclear D gene. Trimming shortened V by 1 base and J by 6 bases, and 13 bases separated the two germline ends. Germline CDR1 is MDHEN and CDR2 is SYDVKM. There are 14 residues in the CDR3. The CDR3 nucleotides read TGTGCCAGCAGTTTATCTCTGGAGCGTTCCGAGCAGTACTTC. This sequence encodes CASSLSLERSEQYF.

This clonotype was seen only a few times. At one end the junction does not follow the germline gene, possibly because of a read error. The chain joins TRBV7-6 to TRBJ1-5, with 10 positions matching TRBD1. The germline V gene has CDR1 SGHVS and CDR2 FNYEAQ. This CDR3 has 16 amino acids. As DNA, the CDR3 is TGTGCCAGCAGCTTAGGGGGGACAGGGGCCAGTCAGCCCCGGCATTTT. Its translation is CASSLGGTGASQPRHF.

This clonotype turned up a few times. V gene TRBV29-1 combines with J gene TRBJ1-1; D is undetermined. The CDR3 is made up of 14 amino acids. Germline lookup yields CDR1 SQVTM and CDR2 ANQGSEA. Trimming removed 5 bases from V and 4 bases from J, with 17 bases in between. The CDR3 sequence is CSVIPGGVGTEAFF. The CDR3 bases are TGCAGCGTTATCCCGGGAGGAGTAGGCACTGAAGCTTTCTTT.

This clonotype showed up just a few times. The chain is built from TRBV3-1 and TRBJ2-2; maybe TRBD2 (5 bases). The CDR3 has 13 amino acids. Trimming took 8 bases from V and 6 from J, leaving 13 bases between them. The germline CDR1 and CDR2 sequences are LGHDT and YNNKEL (reference sequence). CDR3 residues: CASSPGWAGELFF. For the CDR3, the DNA is TGTGCCAGCTCCCCGGGATGGGCCGGGGAGCTGTTTTTT.

This clonotype has at least ten counts. The chain combines TRBV5-1 with TRBJ2-7; TRBD2 aligns across 8 bases. Unmatched junction bases numbered 5, after V lost 4 bases and J lost 2 bases. CDR1 and CDR2 (germline): SGHRS, YFSETQ. This CDR3 region has 14 residues. The CDR3 loop reads CASSPSGPAYEQYF. CDR3 bases: TGCGCCAGCAGCCCTAGCGGGCCAGCCTACGAGCAGTACTTC.

The J gene is TRBJ1-1, the V gene TRBV29-1; TRBD1 might be the D (6 bases). Germline CDR1 SQVTM, CDR2 ANQGSEA. V was pared by 1 base and J by 0 bases, with 18 bases between. The CDR3 is made up of 17 amino acids. The CDR3 loop is CSVEGVGRGILNTEAFF. CDR3 bases: TGCAGCGTTGAAGGGGTTGGCAGGGGCATCTTGAACACTGAAGCTTTCTTT.

This clonotype has more than one count but fewer than ten. J is TRBJ2-1 and V is TRBV10-3; 12 bases fit TRBD2. The CDR3 length is 14 residues. The V segment lost 8 bases and the J segment 5 bases; nucleotides outside the gene matches: 4. CDR1 and CDR2 from the germline V gene are ENHRY and SYGVKD. As DNA, the CDR3 is TGTGCCATCCGACTAGCGGGAGACAACAATGAGCAGTTCTTC. This encodes CAIRLAGDNNEQFF.

This clonotype has a count of ten or more. The chain recombines TRBV28 with TRBJ1-3; no reliable D call. The CDR3 consists of 14 residues. V was cut by 5 bases and J by 1 base, with 9 bases left in between. Germline V lookup: CDR1 MDHEN, CDR2 SYDVKM. The CDR3 DNA is TGTGCCAGCAGTAGTCCCCATTCTGGAAACACCATATATTTT. Protein product: CASSSPHSGNTIYF.

This chain links TRBV6-2 or TRBV6-3 with TRBJ1-2; 10 bases map to TRBD1. J gave up 4 bases and V 5 bases, and 7 bases lay outside the gene matches. Germline CDR1 MNHEY, CDR2 SVGEGT. This CDR3 region has 15 residues. CDR3 bases: TGTGCCAGCAGTACCCCCGGGACAGGGGTCTATGGCTACACCTTC. This codes for CASSTPGTGVYGYTF.

This clonotype was counted at least ten times. The chain joins TRBV7-2 to TRBJ2-5, with 7 bases identical to TRBD2. The V gene end was trimmed by 0 bases and the J gene end by 5 bases; junction bases not matched to a gene: 9. CDR1 is SGHTA, CDR2 FQGNSA, per germline. This CDR3 is built from 16 residues. CDR3 sequence reads: CASSLALTSVGETQYF. In DNA, the CDR3 is TGTGCCAGCAGCTTAGCGCTAACTAGCGTAGGCGAGACCCAGTACTTC. Combining the CDR3 with reference TRBV7-2 and TRBJ2-5 gives the whole variable domain GAGVSQSPSNKVTEKGKDVELRCDPISGHTALYWYRQSLGQGLEFLIYFQGNSAPDKSGLPSDRFSAERTGGSVSTLTIQRTQQEDSAVYLCASSLALTSVGETQYFGPGTRLLVL.

The V call is TRBV5-1, the J call TRBJ2-3; 10 bases align to TRBD2. The V segment lost 3 bases and the J segment 0 bases; nucleotides outside the gene matches: 4. The germline V gene has CDR1 SGHRS and CDR2 YFSETQ. The CDR3 covers 16 residues. CDR3 DNA: TGCGCCAGCAGCTCGACTAGCGGGCAAAGCACAGATACGCAGTATTTT. Translation gives CASSSTSGQSTDTQYF.

There are many counts of this clonotype. V and J are TRBV2 and TRBJ2-5, with TRBD2 identical over 8 bases. Germline V CDR1 and CDR2: SNHLY, FYNNEI. The CDR3 is 15 amino acids. V dropped 9 bases and J dropped 4; count of bases not matched to a gene: 13. For the CDR3, the DNA is TGTGCCAGTAATGACCGAGCGGGAGATGGAGAGACCCAGTACTTC. Its protein product is CASNDRAGDGETQYF.

This clonotype was detected many times. The CDR3 DNA reads as TGTGCCAGCAGTTCCCCCTCGGGGACTAGCGGGAGGGTTCCCTACAATGAGCAGTTCTTC. Its protein is CASSSPSGTSGRVPYNEQFF. The chain recombines TRBV28 with TRBJ2-1; 16 nucleotides match TRBD2. V was clipped by 4 bases and J by 2 bases; unmatched bases: 11. Per germline, CDR1 MDHEN and CDR2 SYDVKM. The CDR3 loop spans 20 amino acids.